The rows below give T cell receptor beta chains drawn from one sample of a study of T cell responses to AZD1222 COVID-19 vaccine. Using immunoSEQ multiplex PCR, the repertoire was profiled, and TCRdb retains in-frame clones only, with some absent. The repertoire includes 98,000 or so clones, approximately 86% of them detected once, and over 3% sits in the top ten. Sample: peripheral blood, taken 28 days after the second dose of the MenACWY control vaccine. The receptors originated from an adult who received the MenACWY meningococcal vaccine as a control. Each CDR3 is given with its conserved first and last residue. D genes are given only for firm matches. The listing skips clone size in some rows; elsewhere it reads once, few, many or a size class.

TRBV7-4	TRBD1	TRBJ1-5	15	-	CASSPDRGQEQPQHF	TGTGCCAGCAGTCCCGACAGGGGACAAGAACAGCCCCAGCATTTT
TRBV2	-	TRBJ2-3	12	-	CASSDPPDTQYF	TGTGCCAGCAGTGATCCCCCAGATACGCAGTATTTT
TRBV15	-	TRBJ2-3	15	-	CATSRKSPSSDTQYF	TGTGCCACCAGCAGAAAATCCCCTAGCTCAGATACGCAGTATTTT
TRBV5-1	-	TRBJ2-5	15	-	CASSLALGFQETQYF	TGCGCCAGCAGCTTGGCCCTGGGTTTTCAAGAGACCCAGTACTTC
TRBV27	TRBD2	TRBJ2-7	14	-	CASSSLAGIYEQYF	TGTGCCAGCAGTTCTCTAGCGGGGATCTACGAGCAGTACTTC
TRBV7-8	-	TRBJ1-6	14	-	CASSLAGLDSPLHF	TGTGCCAGCAGCTTGGCAGGGTTGGATTCACCCCTCCACTTT
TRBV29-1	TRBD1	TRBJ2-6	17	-	CSVTLGTGRTGANVLTF	TGCAGCGTCACCCTCGGGACAGGGAGGACTGGGGCCAACGTCCTGACTTTC
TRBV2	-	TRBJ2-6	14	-	CASSRGAGANVLTF	TGTGCCAGCAGTCGGGGCGCTGGGGCCAACGTCCTGACTTTC
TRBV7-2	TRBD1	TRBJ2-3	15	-	CASSLRQGATDTQYF	TGTGCCAGCAGCTTAAGACAGGGGGCCACAGATACGCAGTATTTT
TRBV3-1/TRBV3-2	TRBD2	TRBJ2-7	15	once	CASSPPQRGLYEQYF	TGTGCCAGCAGCCCCCCCCAGCGGGGATTGTACGAGCAGTACTTC
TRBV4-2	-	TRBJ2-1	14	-	CASSQTLAGNEQFF	TGTGCCAGCAGCCAAACACTAGCAGGCAATGAGCAGTTCTTC
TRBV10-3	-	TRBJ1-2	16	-	CAISESNTGANYGYTF	TGTGCCATCAGTGAGTCCAATACAGGAGCTAACTATGGCTACACCTTC
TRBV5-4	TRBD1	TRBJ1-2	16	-	CASSFRDRGFNYGYTF	TGTGCCAGCAGCTTCAGAGACAGGGGGTTTAACTATGGCTACACCTTC
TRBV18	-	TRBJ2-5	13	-	CASSPRVRETQYF	TGTGCCAGCTCACCACGGGTGAGGGAGACCCAGTACTTC
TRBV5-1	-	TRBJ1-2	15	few	CASSLRTETPYGYTF	TGCGCCAGCTCCTTGAGGACAGAAACCCCTTATGGCTACACCTTC
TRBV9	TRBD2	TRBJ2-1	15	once	CASSGGPGGLNEQFF	TGTGCCAGCAGCGGAGGGCCGGGAGGCCTCAATGAGCAGTTCTTC
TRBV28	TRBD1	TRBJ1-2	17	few	CASSLGPRTGGIYGYTF	TGTGCCAGCAGTTTAGGACCGCGGACAGGGGGAATCTATGGCTACACCTTC
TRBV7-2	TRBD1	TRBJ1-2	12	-	CASSFGQGVNTF	TGTGCCAGCAGCTTCGGACAGGGGGTAAACACCTTC
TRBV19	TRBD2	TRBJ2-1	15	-	CASNPTSGGDNEQFF	TGTGCCAGTAACCCAACTAGCGGGGGCGACAATGAGCAGTTCTTC
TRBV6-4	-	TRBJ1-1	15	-	CASLRAANKNTEAFF	TGTGCCAGCCTCCGGGCCGCCAACAAGAACACTGAAGCTTTCTTT
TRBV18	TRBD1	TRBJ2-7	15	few	CASSPVYRGPYEQYF	TGTGCCAGCTCACCAGTTTACAGGGGCCCCTACGAGCAGTACTTC
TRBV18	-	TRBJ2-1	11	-	CASSPLNEQFF	TGTGCCAGCTCACCCCTCAATGAGCAGTTCTTC
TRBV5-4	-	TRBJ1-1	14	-	CASSPGELGVQAFF	TGTGCCAGCAGCCCCGGTGAGTTAGGGGTACAAGCTTTCTTT
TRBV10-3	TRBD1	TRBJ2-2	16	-	CAINKGQGSNTGELFF	TGTGCCATCAATAAGGGACAGGGCTCGAACACCGGGGAGCTGTTTTTT
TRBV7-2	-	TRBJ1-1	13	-	CASSLAGYTEAFF	TGTGCCAGCAGCTTAGCGGGTTACACTGAAGCTTTCTTT
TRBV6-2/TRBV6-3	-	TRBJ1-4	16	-	CASSYSVGAQIEKLFF	TGTGCCAGCAGTTACTCGGTAGGGGCACAGATTGAAAAACTGTTTTTT
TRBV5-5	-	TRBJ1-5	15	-	CASSLDAGSNQPQHF	TGTGCCAGCAGCTTGGATGCAGGTAGCAATCAGCCCCAGCATTTT
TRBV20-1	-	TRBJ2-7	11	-	CSARDSYEQYF	TGCAGTGCTAGGGACAGCTACGAGCAGTACTTC
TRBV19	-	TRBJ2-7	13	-	CASSIGRSYEQYF	TGTGCCAGTAGTATCGGGCGCTCCTACGAGCAGTACTTC
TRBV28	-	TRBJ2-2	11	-	CASTDTGELFF	TGTGCCAGCACCGACACCGGGGAGCTGTTTTTT
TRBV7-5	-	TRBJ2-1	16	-	CARSPLGGVHYNEQFF	TGTGCCAGAAGCCCCTTAGGGGGGGTCCACTACAATGAGCAGTTCTTC
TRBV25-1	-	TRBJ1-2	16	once	CASSEVGGKGNYGYTF	TGTGCCAGCAGTGAAGTCGGGGGGAAAGGGAACTATGGCTACACCTTC
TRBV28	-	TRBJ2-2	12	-	CASSTPTGELFF	TGTGCCAGCAGTACTCCCACCGGGGAGCTGTTTTTT
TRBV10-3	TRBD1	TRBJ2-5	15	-	CAIPQRQGPQETQYF	TGTGCCATCCCCCAACGACAGGGGCCCCAAGAGACCCAGTACTTC
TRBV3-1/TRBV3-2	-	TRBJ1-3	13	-	CASSHEGENTIYF	TGTGCCAGCAGCCATGAGGGTGAAAACACCATATATTTT
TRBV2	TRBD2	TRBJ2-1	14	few	CASIGTTNYNEQFF	TGTGCCAGCATCGGGACTACAAATTACAATGAGCAGTTCTTC
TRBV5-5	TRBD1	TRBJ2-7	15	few	CASSFSPGQGYEQYF	TGTGCCAGCAGTTTCAGCCCGGGACAGGGTTACGAGCAGTACTTC
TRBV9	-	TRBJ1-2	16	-	CASSVSGGAWDYGYTF	TGTGCCAGCAGCGTGTCGGGGGGCGCTTGGGACTATGGCTACACCTTC
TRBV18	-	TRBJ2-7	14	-	CASSSSRGDHEQYF	TGTGCCAGCTCCTCTAGTCGGGGTGACCACGAGCAGTACTTC
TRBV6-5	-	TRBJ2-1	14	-	CASSKRASGYEQFF	TGTGCCAGCAGCAAGAGGGCTTCAGGGTATGAGCAGTTCTTC
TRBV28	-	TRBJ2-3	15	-	CASRRGRARTDTQYF	TGTGCCAGCAGGCGGGGACGGGCGAGAACAGATACGCAGTATTTT